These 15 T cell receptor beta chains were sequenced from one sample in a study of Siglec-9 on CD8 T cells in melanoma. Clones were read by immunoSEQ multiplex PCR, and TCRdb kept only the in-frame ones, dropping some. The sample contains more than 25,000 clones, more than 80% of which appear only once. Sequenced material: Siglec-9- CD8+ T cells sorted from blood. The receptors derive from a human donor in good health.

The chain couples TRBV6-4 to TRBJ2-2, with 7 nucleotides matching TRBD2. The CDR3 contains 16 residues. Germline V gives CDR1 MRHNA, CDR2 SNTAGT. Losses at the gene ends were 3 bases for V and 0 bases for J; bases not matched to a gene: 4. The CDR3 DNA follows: TGTGCCAGCAGTGAGCTAGCGGTTACGAACACCGGGGAGCTGTTTTTT. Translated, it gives CASSELAVTNTGELFF.

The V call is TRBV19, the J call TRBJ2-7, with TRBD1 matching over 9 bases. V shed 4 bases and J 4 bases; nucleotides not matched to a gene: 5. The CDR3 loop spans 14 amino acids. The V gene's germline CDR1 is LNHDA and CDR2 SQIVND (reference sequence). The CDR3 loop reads CASSTTGGWYEQYF. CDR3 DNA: TGTGCCAGTAGTACTACAGGGGGCTGGTACGAGCAGTACTTC.

The CDR3 nucleotides read TGTGCCAGCAGCTTAACGGGTAGGGATGGCTACACCTTC. This translates into CASSLTGRDGYTF. The V and J genes are TRBV7-2 and TRBJ1-2; D gene ambiguous. The CDR3 has 13 amino acids. The germline gives CDR1 SGHTA, CDR2 FQGNSA. V was shortened by 2 bases and J by 6 bases, with 10 bases between the two germline ends.

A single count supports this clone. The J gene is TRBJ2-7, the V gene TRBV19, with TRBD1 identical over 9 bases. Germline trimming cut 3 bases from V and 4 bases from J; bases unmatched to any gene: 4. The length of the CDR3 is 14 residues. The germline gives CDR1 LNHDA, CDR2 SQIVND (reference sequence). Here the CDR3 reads CASSMGTGPYEQYF. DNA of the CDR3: TGTGCCAGTAGTATGGGGACAGGGCCATACGAGCAGTACTTC.

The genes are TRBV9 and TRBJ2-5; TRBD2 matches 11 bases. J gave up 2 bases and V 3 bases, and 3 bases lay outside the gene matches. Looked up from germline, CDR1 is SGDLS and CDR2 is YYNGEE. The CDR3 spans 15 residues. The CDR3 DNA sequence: TGTGCCAGCAGCGACCGACTAGCGGGGCAAGAGACCCAGTACTTC. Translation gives CASSDRLAGQETQYF. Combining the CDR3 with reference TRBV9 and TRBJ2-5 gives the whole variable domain DSGVTQTPKHLITATGQRVTLRCSPRSGDLSVYWYQQSLDQGLQFLIQYYNGEERAKGNILERFSAQQFPDLHSELNLSSLELGDSALYFCASSDRLAGQETQYFGPGTRLLVL.

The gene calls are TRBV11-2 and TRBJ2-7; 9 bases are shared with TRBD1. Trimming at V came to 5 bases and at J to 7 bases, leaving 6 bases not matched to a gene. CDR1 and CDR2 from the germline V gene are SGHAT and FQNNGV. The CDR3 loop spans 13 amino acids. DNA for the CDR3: TGTGCCAGCAGCCCTGGGGGACAGGGAGAGCAGTACTTC. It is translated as CASSPGGQGEQYF.

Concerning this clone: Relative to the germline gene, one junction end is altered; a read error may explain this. CDR3 sequence reads: CASSERGNPVF. As DNA, the CDR3 is TGTGCCAGTTCAGAGCGGGGAAATCCCGTCTTC. This chain joins TRBV9 and TRBJ2-1, with 7 bases fitting TRBD2. This CDR3 spans 11 amino acids. In germline, CDR1 is SGDLS, CDR2 YYNGEE.

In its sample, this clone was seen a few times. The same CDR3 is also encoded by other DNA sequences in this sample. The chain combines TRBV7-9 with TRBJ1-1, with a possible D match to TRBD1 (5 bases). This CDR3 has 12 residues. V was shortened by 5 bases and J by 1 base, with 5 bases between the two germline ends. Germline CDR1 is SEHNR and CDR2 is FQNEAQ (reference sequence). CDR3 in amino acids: CASSQGNTEAFF. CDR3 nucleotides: TGTGCCAGCAGCCAGGGGAACACTGAAGCTTTCTTT.

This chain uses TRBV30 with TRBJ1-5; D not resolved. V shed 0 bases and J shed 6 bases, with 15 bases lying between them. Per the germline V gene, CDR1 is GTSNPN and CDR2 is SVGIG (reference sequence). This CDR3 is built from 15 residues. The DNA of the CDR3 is TGTGCCTGGAGTGTCAATAACTTAGGAGGTCAGCCCCAGCATTTT. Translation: CAWSVNNLGGQPQHF.

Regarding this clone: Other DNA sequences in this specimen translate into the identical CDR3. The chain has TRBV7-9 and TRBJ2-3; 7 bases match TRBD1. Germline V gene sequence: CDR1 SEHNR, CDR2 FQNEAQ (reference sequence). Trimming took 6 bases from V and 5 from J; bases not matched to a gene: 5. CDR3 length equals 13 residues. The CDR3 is CASRQTGVDTQYF. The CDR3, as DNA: TGTGCCAGCAGGCAAACAGGGGTAGATACGCAGTATTTT.

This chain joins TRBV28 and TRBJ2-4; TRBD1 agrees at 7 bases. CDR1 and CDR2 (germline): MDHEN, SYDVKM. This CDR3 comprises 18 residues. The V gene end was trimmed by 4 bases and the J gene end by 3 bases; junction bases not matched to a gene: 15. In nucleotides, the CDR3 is TGTGCCAGCAGTTCGAAATACAGGGGACCCGGAAACAAAAACATTCAGTACTTC. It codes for CASSSKYRGPGNKNIQYF.

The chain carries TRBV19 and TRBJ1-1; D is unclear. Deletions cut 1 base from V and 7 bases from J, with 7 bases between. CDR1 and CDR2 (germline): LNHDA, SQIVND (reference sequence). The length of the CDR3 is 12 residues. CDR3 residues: CASSIANGEAFF. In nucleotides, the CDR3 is TGTGCCAGTAGTATAGCGAACGGTGAAGCTTTCTTT.

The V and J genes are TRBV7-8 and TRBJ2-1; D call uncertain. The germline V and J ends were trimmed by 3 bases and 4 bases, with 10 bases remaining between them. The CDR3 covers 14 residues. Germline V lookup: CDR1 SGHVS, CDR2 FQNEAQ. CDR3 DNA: TGTGCCAGCAGCTTGCGGCCGGATTACAATGAGCAGTTCTTC. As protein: CASSLRPDYNEQFF.

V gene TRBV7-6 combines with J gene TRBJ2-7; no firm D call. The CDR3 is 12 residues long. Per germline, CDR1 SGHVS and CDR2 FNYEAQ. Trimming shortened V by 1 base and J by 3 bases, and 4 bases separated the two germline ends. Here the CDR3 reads CASSLVGYEQYF. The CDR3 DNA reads TGTGCCAGCAGCTTAGTGGGCTACGAGCAGTACTTC. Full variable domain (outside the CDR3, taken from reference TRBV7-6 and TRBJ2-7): GAGVSQSPRYKVTKRGQDVALRCDPISGHVSLYWYRQALGQGPEFLTYFNYEAQQDKSGLPNDRFSAERPEGSISTLTIQRTEQRDSAMYRCASSLVGYEQYFGPGTRLTVT.

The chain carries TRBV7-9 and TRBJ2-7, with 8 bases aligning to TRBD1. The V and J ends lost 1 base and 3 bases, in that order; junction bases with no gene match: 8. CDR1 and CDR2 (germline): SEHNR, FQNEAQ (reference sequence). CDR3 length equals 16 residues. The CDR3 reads CASSLDEQGVFYEQYF. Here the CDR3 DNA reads TGTGCCAGCAGCTTAGATGAACAGGGGGTCTTCTACGAGCAGTACTTC. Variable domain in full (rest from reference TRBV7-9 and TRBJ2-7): DTGVSQNPRHKITKRGQNVTFRCDPISEHNRLYWYRQTLGQGPEFLTYFQNEAQLEKSRLLSDRFSAERPKGSFSTLEIQRTEQGDSAMYLCASSLDEQGVFYEQYFGPGTRLTVT.